These 6 T cell receptor beta chains share one sample of origin, sequenced in a study of cytomegalovirus exposure and HLA in healthy donors. PCR primers comprised 60 Vbeta and 13 Jbeta primers. Generated by immunoSEQ multiplex PCR, the TCRdb table keeps only in-frame clones and is missing some. There are roughly 120,000 clones in the sample; around 70% occur only once, and roughly 8.7% lies in the top ten. The specimen sequenced was PBMCs. The source of these receptors is a man younger than 40 in good health and CMV-seropositive.

This clone has just one count. The V and J genes are TRBV29-1 and TRBJ1-2; possibly TRBD1 for D (6 bases). The CDR3 has 13 amino acids. Looked up from germline, CDR1 is SQVTM and CDR2 is ANQGSEA. With 7 bases removed from V and 0 bases from J, the gap between germline ends came to 12 bases. The DNA of the CDR3 is TGCAGCGCTGACCCAGGGGCTAACTATGGCTACACCTTC. Translated, it gives CSADPGANYGYTF. Using reference TRBV29-1 and TRBJ1-2 for the parts outside the CDR3, the full variable domain is SAVISQKPSRDICQRGTSLTIQCQVDSQVTMMFWYRQQPGQSLTLIATANQGSEATYESGFVIDKFPISRPNLTFSTLTVSNMSPEDSSIYLCSADPGANYGYTFGSGTRLTVV.

The rearrangement links TRBV30 to TRBJ2-3; D unclear. Trimming shortened V by 2 bases and J by 3 bases, and 9 bases separated the two germline ends. Germline V CDR1 and CDR2: GTSNPN, SVGIG (reference sequence). CDR3 size: 13 residues. The CDR3 coding sequence is TGTGCCTGGAGTATCCTATGGACAGATACGCAGTATTTT. Protein product: CAWSILWTDTQYF.

The chain carries TRBV30 and TRBJ1-5, with D uncertain. From germline, CDR1 is GTSNPN and CDR2 SVGIG (reference sequence). V dropped 1 base and J dropped 6 bases, with 16 bases sitting between them. There are 15 residues in the CDR3. CDR3 residues: CAWSGGSGVGQPQHF. The CDR3 nucleotides are TGTGCCTGGAGTGGAGGGAGCGGGGTCGGTCAGCCCCAGCATTTT.

This chain uses TRBV6-6 with TRBJ1-2, with TRBD1 matching over 7 bases. Germline loops: CDR1 MNHNY, CDR2 SVGAGI (reference sequence). This CDR3 is 16 amino acids long. V lost 6 bases and J lost 2; bases outside the gene matches: 12. The CDR3 loop reads CASSQTRQGVNYGYTF. CDR3 sequence (DNA): TGTGCCAGCAGCCAAACCCGACAGGGCGTAAACTATGGCTACACCTTC.

J is TRBJ1-2 and V is TRBV6-5, with D maybe TRBD1 (5 bases). Looked up from germline, CDR1 is MNHEY and CDR2 is SVGAGI. The CDR3 is made up of 15 amino acids. Trimming pared 7 bases from V and 4 bases from J, leaving 19 bases between. CDR3 DNA: TGTGCCAGCACCACCACTGCGGCGGGGGGCTATGGCTACACCTTC. This translates into CASTTTAAGGYGYTF.

Concerning this clone: At one boundary the junction diverges from the germline segment, which might be a read error. The CDR3 spells CASSKNSGSEAFF. The CDR3 DNA reads as TGTGCTAGCAGCAAAAATTCGGGAAGTGAAGCTTTCTTT. This chain links TRBV7-7 with TRBJ1-1; D is uncertain. CDR1 is SSHAT and CDR2 is FNYEAQ in the germline V gene (reference sequence). This CDR3 has 13 amino acids.